This paragraph reports one T cell receptor beta chain. This record belongs to a study of identical twins. From germline, CDR1 is SGHAT and CDR2 FQNNGV. Deletions cut 5 bases from V and 12 bases from J, with 16 bases between. The length of the CDR3 is 12 residues. TCRdb passed the 5' RACE reads through MiXCR, listing each CDR3 protein once. The table has a few hundred thousand distinct CDR3 sequences, 15% to 20% seen once. The sample taken for sequencing was naive T cells sorted from blood. This receptor was obtained from a man aged 45 to 65 in good health. The chain couples TRBV11-2 to TRBJ2-5; possible D gene TRBD2, 5 bases. Here the CDR3 DNA reads TGTGCCAGCAGCAGGGAGACTCCTTTTGAGTACTTC. Amino acid sequence: CASSRETPFEYF.